This record looks at one T cell receptor (beta chain) sequence and its context. Its antigen is not identified. This specimen comes from a study of T cell repertoires in cytomegalovirus infection. Looking at the study overall: Selection of CMV epitopes for the study included recently identified HLA-C-restricted and well-studied HLA-B-restricted ones. Public signatures in TCR beta pointed to CMV infection and matching HLA type.

From germline, CDR1 is SGDLS and CDR2 YYNGEE. Germline trimming cut 2 bases from V and 4 bases from J; bases unmatched to any gene: 5. This CDR3 has 15 residues. Findings of the study overall: Summed frequency of public TCR beta families distinguished CMV carriers with the relevant HLA. Dominating the ex vivo response were HLA-C-restricted CMV-specific TCR beta clonotypes.

MiXCR, run by TCRdb on the reads, gives a single entry per CDR3 protein. The data contain fewer than 900,000 distinct CDR3 sequences, 29% of them singletons. The J gene is TRBJ2-5, the V gene TRBV9; 10 bases align to TRBD2. The clonotype comes from a human donor in good health (CMV status not recorded). Some clones in this sample may be carry-over from other donors' samples. The source was cultured CD8+ T cells from PBMCs, collected from culture after CMV antigen stimulation. The CDR3 DNA sequence: TGTGCCAGCAGCGTGTCTAGCGGGGGTAGAGAGACCCAGTACTTC. This translates into CASSVSSGGRETQYF.